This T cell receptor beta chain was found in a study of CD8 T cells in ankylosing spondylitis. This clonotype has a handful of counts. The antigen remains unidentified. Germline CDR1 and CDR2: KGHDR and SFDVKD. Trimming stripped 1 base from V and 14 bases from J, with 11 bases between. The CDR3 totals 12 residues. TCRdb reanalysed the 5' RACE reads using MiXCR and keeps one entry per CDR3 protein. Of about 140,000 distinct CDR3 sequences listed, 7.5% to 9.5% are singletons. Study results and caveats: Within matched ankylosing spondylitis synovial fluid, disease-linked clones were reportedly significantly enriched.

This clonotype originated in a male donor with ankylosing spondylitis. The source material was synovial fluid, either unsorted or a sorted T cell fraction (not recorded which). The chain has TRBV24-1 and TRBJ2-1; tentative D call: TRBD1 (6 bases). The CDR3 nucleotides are TGTGCCACCAGTGATTTCGGGACACGGAAGTTCTTC. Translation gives CATSDFGTRKFF.